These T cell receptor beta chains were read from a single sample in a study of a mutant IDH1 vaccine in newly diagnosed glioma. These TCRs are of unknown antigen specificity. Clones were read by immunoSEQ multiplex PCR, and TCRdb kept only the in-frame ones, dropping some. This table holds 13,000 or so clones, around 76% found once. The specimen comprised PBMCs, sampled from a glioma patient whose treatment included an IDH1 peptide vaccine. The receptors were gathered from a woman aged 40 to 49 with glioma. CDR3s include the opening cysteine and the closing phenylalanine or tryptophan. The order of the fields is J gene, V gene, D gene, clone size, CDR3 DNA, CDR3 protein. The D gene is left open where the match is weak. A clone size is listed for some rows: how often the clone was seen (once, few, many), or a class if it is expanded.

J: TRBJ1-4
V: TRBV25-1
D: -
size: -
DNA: TGTGCCAGCAGCGACACCCGGGTGAATGAAAAACTGTTTTTT
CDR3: CASSDTRVNEKLFF

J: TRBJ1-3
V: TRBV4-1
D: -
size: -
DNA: TGCGCCAGCAGCCCTCCACTACAAGGAAACACCATATATTTT
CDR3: CASSPPLQGNTIYF

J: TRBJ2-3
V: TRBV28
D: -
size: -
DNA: TGTGCCAGCAGTTTCGACCCAGGGGTGGGCACAGATACGCAGTATTTT
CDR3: CASSFDPGVGTDTQYF

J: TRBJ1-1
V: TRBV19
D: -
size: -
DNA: TGTGCCAGTAGTCAGACACTTGAAGCTTTCTTT
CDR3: CASSQTLEAFF

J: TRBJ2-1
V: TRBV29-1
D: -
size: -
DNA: TGCAGTTGTCGACCATTAAGGGCATCCCGGGACTACAATGAGCAGTTCTTC
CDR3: CSCRPLRASRDYNEQFF

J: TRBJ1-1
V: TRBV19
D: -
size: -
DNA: TGTGCCAGTAGCCTCCCCCTGAACACTGAAGCTTTCTTT
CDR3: CASSLPLNTEAFF

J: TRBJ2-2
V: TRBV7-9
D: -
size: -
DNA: TGTGCCAGCAGCTTTGGGGGCACCGGGGAGCTGTTTTTT
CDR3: CASSFGGTGELFF

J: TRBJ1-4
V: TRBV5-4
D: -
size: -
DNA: TGTGCCAGCAGCTACCGGGAGTCCAATGAAAAACTGTTTTTT
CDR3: CASSYRESNEKLFF

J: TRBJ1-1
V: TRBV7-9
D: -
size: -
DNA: TGTGCCAGCAGCTTTCTAAGCACTGAAGCTTTCTTT
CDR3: CASSFLSTEAFF

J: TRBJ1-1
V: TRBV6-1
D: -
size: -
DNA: TGTGCCAGCAGTGATACAGGGAGAGGCACTGAAGCTTTCTTT
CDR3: CASSDTGRGTEAFF

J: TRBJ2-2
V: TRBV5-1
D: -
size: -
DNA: TGCGCCAGCAGCTTATTCACCGGGGAGCTGTTTTTT
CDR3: CASSLFTGELFF

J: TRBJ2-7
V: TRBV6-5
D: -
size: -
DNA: TGTGCCAGCAGTGGATCTGGTGGCCTCTACGAGCAGTACTTC
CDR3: CASSGSGGLYEQYF

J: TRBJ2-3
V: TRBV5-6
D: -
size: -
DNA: TGTGCCAGCCGCCCCGGGGCGGGGGATACGCAGTATTTT
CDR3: CASRPGAGDTQYF

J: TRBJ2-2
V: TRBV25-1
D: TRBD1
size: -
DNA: TGTGCCAGCTCCGCCGTCAGGGGGCGCGGGACCGGGGAGCTGTTTTTT
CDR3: CASSAVRGRGTGELFF

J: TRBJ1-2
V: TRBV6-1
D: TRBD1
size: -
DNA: TGTGCCAGCAGTGAAGGTAACAGGGGAGTCTATGGCTACACCTTC
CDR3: CASSEGNRGVYGYTF

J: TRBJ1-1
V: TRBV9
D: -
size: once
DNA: TGTGCCAGCAGCGACATGGGGAAGGAAGCTTTCTTT
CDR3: CASSDMGKEAFF

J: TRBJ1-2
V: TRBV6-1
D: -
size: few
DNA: TGTGCCAGCGGAGCTGGTCTAGTATACACCTTC
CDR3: CASGAGLVYTF

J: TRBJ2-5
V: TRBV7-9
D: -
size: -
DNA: TGTGCCAGCAGCTTCCATAAGGACAGCCAAGAGACCCAGTACTTC
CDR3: CASSFHKDSQETQYF

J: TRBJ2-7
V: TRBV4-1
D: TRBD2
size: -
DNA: TGCGCCAGCAGCCAAGAGGTGTCGCTAGCGGGTTACTACGAGCAGTACTTC
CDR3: CASSQEVSLAGYYEQYF

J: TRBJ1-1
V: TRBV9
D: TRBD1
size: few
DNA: TGTGCCAGCAGCGTAGTGGACAGGCATGAAGCTTTCTTT
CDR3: CASSVVDRHEAFF

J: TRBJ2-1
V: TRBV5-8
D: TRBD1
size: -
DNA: TGTGCCAGCAGCCTCGGACAGGGGGCCTACAATGAGCAGTTCTTC
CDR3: CASSLGQGAYNEQFF

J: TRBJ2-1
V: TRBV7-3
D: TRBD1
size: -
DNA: TGTGCCAGCAGCTCGCCGGGACAGGGGGCCTATGAGCAGTTCTTC
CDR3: CASSSPGQGAYEQFF

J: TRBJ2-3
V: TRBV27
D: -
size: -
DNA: TGTGCCAGCAAAAAGCGGGATACGCAGTATTTT
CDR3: CASKKRDTQYF

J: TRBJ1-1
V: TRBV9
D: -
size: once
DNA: TGTGCCAGCAGCGCCGGGTGGGATTCGAACACTGAAGCTTTCTTT
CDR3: CASSAGWDSNTEAFF

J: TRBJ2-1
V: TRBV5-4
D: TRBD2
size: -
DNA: TGTGCCAGCAGACCCGGGACTAGCGGAAACAATGAGCAGTTCTTC
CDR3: CASRPGTSGNNEQFF

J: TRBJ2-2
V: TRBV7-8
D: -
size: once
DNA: TGTGCCAGCAGCTTTGTGGCCGGGGAGCTGTTTTTT
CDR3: CASSFVAGELFF

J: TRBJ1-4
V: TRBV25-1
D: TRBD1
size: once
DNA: TGTGCCAGCGGACAGGGCCCGGGTGAAAAACTGTTTTTT
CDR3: CASGQGPGEKLFF

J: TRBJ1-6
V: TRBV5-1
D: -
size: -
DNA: TGCGCCAGCAGCTTGTCGGACAGTGATAATTCACCCCTCCACTTT
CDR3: CASSLSDSDNSPLHF

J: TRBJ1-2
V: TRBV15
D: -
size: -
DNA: TGTGCCACCAGCGGAGAGCGCCCCCTTGACAGGCAGACCTATGGCTACACCTTC
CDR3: CATSGERPLDRQTYGYTF

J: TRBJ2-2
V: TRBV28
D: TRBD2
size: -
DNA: TGTGCCAGCAGTTTAGGACTAGCGGCGAACACCGGGGAGCTGTTTTTT
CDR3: CASSLGLAANTGELFF

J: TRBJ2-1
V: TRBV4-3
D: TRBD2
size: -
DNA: TGCGCCAGCAGCCATCAGATACAAACTAGCGGGAGGAGGGGGTACAATGAGCAGTTCTTC
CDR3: CASSHQIQTSGRRGYNEQFF

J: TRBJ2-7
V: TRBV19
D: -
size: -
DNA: TGTGCCAGTAGTTATGGGCTGGGCACCTACGAGCAGTACTTC
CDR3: CASSYGLGTYEQYF

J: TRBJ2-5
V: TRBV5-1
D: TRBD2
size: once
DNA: TGCGCCAGCAGCTTGAGCCTAGCGGGAGGATTAGAGACCCAGTACTTC
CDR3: CASSLSLAGGLETQYF

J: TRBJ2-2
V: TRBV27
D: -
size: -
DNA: TGTGCCGCGAAGGGACTTACTGACACCGGGGAGCTGTTTTTT
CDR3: CAAKGLTDTGELFF

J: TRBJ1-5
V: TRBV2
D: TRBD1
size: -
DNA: TGTGCCAGCAGCCCTGGACAGGTCAGTCAGCCCCAGCATTTT
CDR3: CASSPGQVSQPQHF

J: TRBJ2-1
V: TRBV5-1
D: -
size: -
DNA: TGCGCCAGCAGCCCATTTGGGGACAATGAGCAGTTCTTC
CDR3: CASSPFGDNEQFF

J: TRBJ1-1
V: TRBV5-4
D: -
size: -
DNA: TGTGCCATACACGGGGGCACTGAAGCTTTCTTT
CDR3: CAIHGGTEAFF

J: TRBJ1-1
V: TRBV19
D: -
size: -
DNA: TGTGCCAGTATCCCCAGTAAGGGAAACACTGAAGCTTTCTTT
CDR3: CASIPSKGNTEAFF

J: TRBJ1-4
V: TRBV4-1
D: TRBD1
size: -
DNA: TGCGCCAGCAGCCAAGATCGACAGGGGGGGGATGAAAAACTGTTTTTT
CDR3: CASSQDRQGGDEKLFF

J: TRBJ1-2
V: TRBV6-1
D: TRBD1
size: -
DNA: TGTGCCACCCGACAGGGGACATTGGGCTACACCTTC
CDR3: CATRQGTLGYTF

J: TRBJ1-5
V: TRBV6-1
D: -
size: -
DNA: TGTGCCAGCAGTGGGCCCACTTCCAGGGCCCCCCATCAGCCCCAGCATTTT
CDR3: CASSGPTSRAPHQPQHF

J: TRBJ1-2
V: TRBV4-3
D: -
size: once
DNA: TGCGCCAGCAGCCAAGGACTGGGGGGTCAATGGAATGGCTACACCTTC
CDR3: CASSQGLGGQWNGYTF

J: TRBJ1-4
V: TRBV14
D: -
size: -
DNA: TGTGCCAGCAGCCTCCTGTCGAATGAAAAACTGTTTTTT
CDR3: CASSLLSNEKLFF

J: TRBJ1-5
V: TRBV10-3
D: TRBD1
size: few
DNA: TGTGCCATCAGTGAACAGGGGAGCAATCAGCCCCAGCATTTT
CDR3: CAISEQGSNQPQHF

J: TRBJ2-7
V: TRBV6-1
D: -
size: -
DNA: TGTGCCAGCAGAAACCCCTTCGGCGGGACCGAGCAGTACTTC
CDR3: CASRNPFGGTEQYF

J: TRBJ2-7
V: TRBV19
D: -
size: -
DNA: TGTGCCAGTGGGCGGGGCTCCTACGAGCAGTACTTC
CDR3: CASGRGSYEQYF

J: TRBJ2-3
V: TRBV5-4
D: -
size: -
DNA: TGTGCCAGCAGCTTGGGAGATACGCAGTATTTT
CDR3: CASSLGDTQYF

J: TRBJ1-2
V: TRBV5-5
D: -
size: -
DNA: TGTGCCAGCAGCTTAGTAGAGCCTTATGGCTACACCTTC
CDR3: CASSLVEPYGYTF

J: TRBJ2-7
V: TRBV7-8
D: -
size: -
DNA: TGTGCCAGCACAATTTTAGGGACAAACAACGAGCAGTACTTC
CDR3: CASTILGTNNEQYF

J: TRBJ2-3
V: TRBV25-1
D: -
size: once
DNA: TGTGCCAGCAGTGAATATAAGGGGCCCACAGATACGCAGTATTTT
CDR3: CASSEYKGPTDTQYF

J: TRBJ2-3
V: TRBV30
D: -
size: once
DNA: TGTGCCTCTCGACGGGGCACAGATACGCAGTATTTT
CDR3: CASRRGTDTQYF

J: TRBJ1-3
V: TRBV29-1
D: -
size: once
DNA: TGCAGCGTTGGTACGGGGGGTGGAAACACCATATATTTT
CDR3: CSVGTGGGNTIYF

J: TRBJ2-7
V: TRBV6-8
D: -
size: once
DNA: TGTGCCAGCAGTCAAAACAGGCCGCCTCCATACGAGCAGTACTTC
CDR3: CASSQNRPPPYEQYF

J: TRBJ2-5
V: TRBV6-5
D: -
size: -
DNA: TGTGCCAGCAAACAGGGAGAGAGGACCCAGTACTTC
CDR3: CASKQGERTQYF